The clone carrying this T cell receptor beta chain was counted at least ten times. Its cognate antigen is unknown. The length of the CDR3 is 16 residues. Looked up from germline, CDR1 is SGHAT and CDR2 is FQNNGV. V lost 1 base to trimming and J lost 7 bases, with 17 bases between them. Using RNA transcripts as the source, TCR beta CDR3 regions were amplified. The HTBI set primed first-round TCR CDR3 RT-PCR. MiXCR, applied by TCRdb to the multiplex PCR reads, yields one record per CDR3 protein. The repertoire includes some 760,000 distinct CDR3 sequences, 12% to 15% of them detected once, and roughly a tenth sits in the top ten. The data stem from a study of T cells in Graves' hyperthyroidism and ophthalmopathy. Study observations and caveats: Ophthalmopathy was distinguished from stable hyperthyroidism by 13 V-J signatures.

V and J are TRBV11-2 and TRBJ1-5; weak D call: TRBD1 (6 bases). Sequencing was carried out using blood. This TCR was recovered from a woman aged 18-29 years with Graves' hyperthyroidism. CDR3 protein: CASSLAAGGPRQPQHF. Written as DNA, the CDR3 is TGTGCCAGCAGCTTAGCTGCGGGGGGCCCGAGACAGCCCCAGCATTTT.